Here is one T cell receptor beta chain with its context. Only in-frame clones appear in the TCRdb table, and some are missing; sequencing was by immunoSEQ multiplex PCR. The profile covers 25,000 to 35,000 clones, with over 75% appearing a single time and about 16% taken by the ten largest. The data are from a study of T cells in localized non-small cell lung cancer. The CDR3 is made up of 13 amino acids. Germline assignment: CDR1 SEHNR and CDR2 FQNEAQ (reference sequence). The junction had 4 bases not matched to a gene; V was cut back by 5 bases and J by 6 bases. J is TRBJ2-5 and V is TRBV7-9; 9 bases match TRBD2. This TCR derives from a male donor at least 60 years old with stage III squamous cell lung carcinoma. The sample consisted of peripheral blood, taken before any cancer treatment. CDR3 nucleotides: TGTGCCAGCAGCGAGAGCGGGAGGCAGACCCAGTACTTC. It translates to CASSESGRQTQYF.